These 14 T cell receptor beta chains were all obtained from the same sample, sequenced in a study of technical replicates of blood from a handful of donors. Sequencing used immunoSEQ multiplex PCR; TCRdb keeps in-frame clones, though not all of them. Of tens of thousands of clones listed, more than 90% were seen once; the top ten hold 0.3% to 0.45%. The sequenced material came from T cells isolated from PBMCs. The receptor set was obtained from a human donor in good health. Some clones in this sample may be carry-over from other donors' samples.

This rearrangement joins TRBV18 to TRBJ1-2; no clear D gene. Germline V gives CDR1 KGHSH, CDR2 LQKENI. This CDR3 is 17 amino acids long. The V gene lost 0 bases and the J gene lost 1 base, with 15 bases spanning the gap. CDR3: CASSPPSRAPFNYGYTF. The DNA of the CDR3 is TGTGCCAGCTCACCACCTTCGAGGGCACCATTTAACTATGGCTACACCTTC.

The table lists this clone with a count of one. The chain has TRBV14 and TRBJ2-5, with 7 bases identical to TRBD1. V gave up 5 bases and J gave up 1 base; unmatched junction bases: 7. This CDR3 is 15 amino acids long. The germline V gene encodes CDR1 SGHDN and CDR2 FVKESK. In DNA, the CDR3 is TGTGCCAGCAGCGAGGGGGCGAGTATCCAAGAGACCCAGTACTTC. Amino acids: CASSEGASIQETQYF.

This CDR3 reads CASSFFGQGTGELFF. CDR3 sequence (DNA): TGTGCCAGCAGTTTTTTTGGACAGGGTACCGGGGAGCTGTTTTTT. The chain joins TRBV28 to TRBJ2-2; 8 bases are a match to TRBD1. The length of the CDR3 is 15 residues. V trimming: 3 bases; J trimming: 5 bases; junction bases outside the gene matches: 5. Germline lookup yields CDR1 MDHEN and CDR2 SYDVKM. Drawing the rest from reference TRBV28 and TRBJ2-2, the complete variable domain is DVKVTQSSRYLVKRTGEKVFLECVQDMDHENMFWYRQDPGLGLRLIYFSYDVKMKEKGDIPEGYSVSREKKERFSLILESASTNQTSMYLCASSFFGQGTGELFFGEGSRLTVL.

The chain recombines TRBV9 with TRBJ2-2; 9 bases match TRBD2. Germline V lookup: CDR1 SGDLS, CDR2 YYNGEE. The length of the CDR3 is 17 residues. Trimming took 0 bases from V and 5 from J; bases not matched to a gene: 8. The CDR3 DNA sequence: TGTGCCAGCAGCGTAGCCCGACTAGCGGCTGATACCGGGGAGCTGTTTTTT. Its translation is CASSVARLAADTGELFF.

The chain has TRBV19 and TRBJ2-4; the D gene is possibly TRBD1 (6 bases). Germline assignment: CDR1 LNHDA and CDR2 SQIVND (reference sequence). The CDR3 length is 14 residues. The ends were cut back, 3 bases at V and 3 bases at J, with 9 bases in the middle. Here the CDR3 reads CASSIQGNKNIQYF. CDR3 bases: TGTGCCAGTAGTATTCAGGGGAACAAAAACATTCAGTACTTC.

This clone was counted only a few times. The DNA of the CDR3 is TGTGCCAGCAGCGTAAACAGGGACACTGAAGCTTTCTTT. Translating it yields CASSVNRDTEAFF. V usage is TRBV27 and J usage is TRBJ1-1; D perhaps matches TRBD1 (6 bases). The V end lost 6 bases, the J end lost 3 bases, and 11 bases lay between the germline ends. Germline loops: CDR1 MNHEY, CDR2 SMNVEV (reference sequence). This CDR3 region has 13 residues.

The chain couples TRBV2 to TRBJ2-1; D is uncertain. Deletions cut 3 bases from V and 4 bases from J, with 7 bases between. The germline CDR1 and CDR2 sequences are SNHLY and FYNNEI. CDR3 length: 13 residues. The chain's CDR3 is CASSDYQYNEQFF. The CDR3 coding sequence is TGTGCCAGCAGTGACTATCAATACAATGAGCAGTTCTTC.

The chain employs TRBV9 and TRBJ2-3; the D gene is possibly TRBD2 (6 bases). CDR1 and CDR2 from the germline V gene are SGDLS and YYNGEE. The length of the CDR3 is 15 residues. The V gene lost 0 bases and the J gene lost 0 bases, with 8 bases spanning the gap. For the CDR3, the DNA is TGTGCCAGCAGCGTAGCGGGGACTAGCACAGATACGCAGTATTTT. This encodes CASSVAGTSTDTQYF.

This clone was seen only once. This chain uses TRBV5-4 with TRBJ2-2; 14 positions agree with TRBD2. Trimming at V came to 4 bases and at J to 4 bases, leaving 6 bases not matched to a gene. Germline V lookup: CDR1 SGHNT, CDR2 YYREEE (reference sequence). The CDR3 totals 17 residues. The CDR3 protein is CASSPGLAGVATGELFF. DNA for the CDR3: TGTGCCAGCAGCCCGGGACTAGCGGGAGTAGCCACCGGGGAGCTGTTTTTT.

Here the CDR3 DNA reads TGTGCCAGCAGCTTAGGGGCAGCGCACGAGCAGTACTTC. Translation: CASSLGAAHEQYF. The chain uses TRBV7-3 and TRBJ2-7, with a possible D match to TRBD1 (5 bases). The CDR3 has 13 residues. The V end was cut by 2 bases, the J end by 5 bases, with 10 bases between. Germline V CDR1 and CDR2: SGHTA, FQGTGA.

This clone was detected once. J is TRBJ2-2 and V is TRBV19; 9 bases are shared with TRBD1. The V gene end was trimmed by 5 bases and the J gene end by 0 bases; junction bases not matched to a gene: 4. Germline V gene lookup returns CDR1 LNHDA and CDR2 SQIVND (reference sequence). This CDR3 spans 16 amino acids. This CDR3 reads CASSYRQGANTGELFF. The CDR3 DNA sequence: TGTGCCAGTAGTTACCGACAGGGGGCGAACACCGGGGAGCTGTTTTTT. The full variable domain, with the rest looked up from reference TRBV19 and TRBJ2-2, is DGGITQSPKYLFRKEGQNVTLSCEQNLNHDAMYWYRQDPGQGLRLIYYSQIVNDFQKGDIAEGYSVSREKKESFPLTVTSAQKNPTAFYLCASSYRQGANTGELFFGEGSRLTVL.

A word on this clone: The sample holds other DNA sequences that translate to the same CDR3. The chain has TRBV5-1 and TRBJ2-7; 9 bases match TRBD1. Germline values: CDR1 SGHRS, CDR2 YFSETQ. The CDR3 contains 14 residues. J gave up 3 bases and V 4 bases, and 5 bases lay outside the gene matches. CDR3 region: CASSLVGQGYEQYF. The CDR3 bases are TGCGCCAGCAGCCTGGTGGGACAGGGCTACGAGCAGTACTTC.

The V and J genes are TRBV9 and TRBJ2-5; 9 nucleotides match TRBD2. Germline V gene data show CDR1 as SGDLS and CDR2 as YYNGEE. V was clipped by 0 bases and J by 5 bases; unmatched bases: 8. The CDR3 spans 16 residues. CDR3 sequence reads: CASSVGIAGEWETQYF. CDR3 sequence (DNA): TGTGCCAGCAGCGTAGGGATAGCGGGAGAGTGGGAGACCCAGTACTTC.

The rearrangement links TRBV28 to TRBJ1-5, with a possible D match to TRBD1 (5 bases). Germline V gene sequence: CDR1 MDHEN, CDR2 SYDVKM. V lost 6 bases and J lost 3, with 9 bases in between. There are 13 residues in the CDR3. The CDR3 bases are TGTGCCAGCAGGGGGGGATACAATCAGCCCCAGCATTTT. This translates into CASRGGYNQPQHF. The full variable domain, rest sourced from reference TRBV28 and TRBJ1-5, is DVKVTQSSRYLVKRTGEKVFLECVQDMDHENMFWYRQDPGLGLRLIYFSYDVKMKEKGDIPEGYSVSREKKERFSLILESASTNQTSMYLCASRGGYNQPQHFGDGTRLSIL.